Listed below are T cell receptor beta chains from one sample, sequenced in a study of blood T cell repertoires in COVID-19. Assay: immunoSEQ multiplex PCR; the TCRdb copy retains only in-frame clones and omits some. The table shows about 15,000 clones, with 80% to 90% occurring only once. Source material: peripheral blood. Every receptor here comes from a man between 65 and 79 years old in a cohort sampled during active COVID-19. The CDR3 runs from the conserved cysteine through the conserved F or W. Fields, in order: V gene, J gene, D gene, clone size, CDR3 protein, CDR3 DNA. A D gene is named only where the DNA matches it firmly. The size of a clone is reported for some rows only, either as once, few or many, or as a class for expanded clones.

TRBV7-2,TRBJ2-7,TRBD2,-,CASSSRLAGGASGYEQYF,TGTGCCAGCAGCTCAAGACTAGCGGGAGGAGCATCGGGATACGAGCAGTACTTC
TRBV19,TRBJ1-5,-,-,CASSIFGTPGSNQPQHF,TGTGCCAGTAGTATCTTCGGGACACCCGGTAGCAATCAGCCCCAGCATTTT
TRBV24-1,TRBJ1-6,TRBD1,-,CATSDRGSNSPLHF,TGTGCCACCAGTGACAGGGGGTCTAATTCACCCCTCCACTTT
TRBV6-5,TRBJ2-5,-,-,CASSQSQGGETQYF,TGTGCCAGCAGTCAGAGCCAGGGGGGAGAGACCCAGTACTTC
TRBV11-2,TRBJ2-7,-,few,CASSLDGRGDEQYF,TGTGCCAGCAGCTTAGATGGCAGGGGCGACGAGCAGTACTTC
TRBV12-3/TRBV12-4,TRBJ2-3,TRBD1,-,CASKQGVTDTQYF,TGTGCCAGCAAACAGGGGGTCACAGATACGCAGTATTTT
TRBV3-1/TRBV3-2,TRBJ2-3,-,few,CASSQASDFPTDTQYF,TGTGCCAGCAGCCAAGCATCGGACTTCCCCACAGATACGCAGTATTTT
TRBV4-1,TRBJ2-1,TRBD2,-,CASSTLAGGPDEQFF,TGCGCCAGCAGCACCCTAGCGGGAGGGCCGGATGAGCAGTTCTTC
TRBV30,TRBJ2-7,-,-,CAWRGPTYEQYF,TGTGCCTGGAGGGGCCCAACCTACGAGCAGTACTTC
TRBV5-1,TRBJ2-3,TRBD2,-,CASSFGTSGRAGQTDTQYF,TGCGCCAGCAGCTTTGGAACTAGCGGGAGGGCCGGGCAGACAGATACGCAGTATTTT
TRBV9,TRBJ2-2,TRBD2,-,CASSLGLAGFTGELFF,TGTGCCAGCAGCTTGGGACTAGCGGGTTTTACCGGGGAGCTGTTTTTT
TRBV4-1,TRBJ1-3,TRBD1,once,CASSQVSRGGPLSGNTIYF,TGCGCCAGCAGCCAAGTATCTCGAGGGGGCCCGCTTTCGGGAAACACCATATATTTT
TRBV24-1,TRBJ2-1,TRBD2,-,CATSDPTSGWKFF,TGTGCCACCAGTGATCCGACTAGCGGGTGGAAGTTCTTC
TRBV3-1/TRBV3-2,TRBJ2-7,TRBD1,-,CASSQADREHHF,TGTGCCAGCAGCCAAGCCGACAGGGAACATCACTTC
TRBV27,TRBJ2-3,-,-,CASSSRLSSTDTQYF,TGTGCCAGCAGTTCCAGGCTGTCTAGCACAGATACGCAGTATTTT
TRBV4-1,TRBJ2-1,TRBD2,-,CASSDFREGGNEQFF,TGCGCCAGCAGCGACTTCCGGGAGGGGGGAAATGAGCAGTTCTTC
TRBV6-5,TRBJ1-1,-,-,CASSSTQGAEAFF,TGTGCCAGCAGTTCCACACAGGGTGCTGAAGCTTTCTTT
TRBV7-9,TRBJ1-1,-,-,CASSFGGQDTEAFF,TGTGCCAGCAGCTTTGGGGGCCAGGACACTGAAGCTTTCTTT
TRBV18,TRBJ2-1,-,-,CASSPPPAGGSNEQFF,TGTGCCAGCTCACCACCCCCGGCAGGGGGGTCCAATGAGCAGTTCTTC
TRBV9,TRBJ2-1,TRBD1,-,CASSARDRGYNEQFF,TGTGCCAGCAGCGCCCGGGACAGGGGGTACAATGAGCAGTTCTTC
TRBV12-5,TRBJ2-3,TRBD2,-,CASGFQAGLGTDTQYF,TGTGCTAGTGGTTTTCAAGCGGGACTAGGCACAGATACGCAGTATTTT
TRBV9,TRBJ2-2,TRBD2,-,CASSLLTSGRTNTGELFF,TGTGCCAGCAGCCTTCTGACTAGCGGGAGGACGAACACCGGGGAGCTGTTTTTT
TRBV27,TRBJ2-5,-,-,CASSLLRETQYF,TGTGCCAGCAGTTTATTGAGGGAGACCCAGTACTTC
TRBV5-1,TRBJ2-7,-,-,CASSPLGGTYEQYF,TGCGCCAGCAGTCCCCTCGGGGGAACCTACGAGCAGTACTTC
TRBV24-1,TRBJ2-3,TRBD2,-,CATSGLAEPTDTQYF,TGTGCCACCAGTGGACTAGCGGAGCCCACAGATACGCAGTATTTT
TRBV29-1,TRBJ2-7,-,-,CSVEGRRYEQYF,TGCAGCGTTGAAGGGCGGAGATACGAGCAGTACTTC
TRBV3-1/TRBV3-2,TRBJ2-5,TRBD2,-,CASSQRGRWGRTSGRDQETQYF,TGTGCCAGCAGCCAAAGGGGAAGATGGGGTCGGACTAGCGGGAGGGACCAAGAGACCCAGTACTTC
TRBV7-9,TRBJ1-2,TRBD1,-,CASSRTGADYGYTF,TGTGCCAGCAGCAGGACAGGGGCAGACTATGGCTACACCTTC
TRBV2,TRBJ2-7,-,-,CASSADLGSYEQYF,TGTGCCAGCAGCGCCGACTTGGGTAGCTACGAGCAGTACTTC
TRBV19,TRBJ2-4,-,-,CASSIEDIQYF,TGTGCCAGTAGTATCGAGGACATTCAGTACTTC
TRBV6-2/TRBV6-3,TRBJ2-7,TRBD2,once,CASSYPALAVRPEQYF,TGTGCCAGCAGTTACCCTGCACTAGCGGTTCGGCCAGAGCAGTACTTC
TRBV29-1,TRBJ2-2,TRBD1,-,CSVGVGTGSGELFF,TGCAGCGTTGGTGTTGGGACAGGCTCCGGGGAGCTGTTTTTT
TRBV7-9,TRBJ1-1,-,-,CASSLRGESTEAFF,TGTGCCAGCAGCCTCAGGGGAGAGAGCACTGAAGCTTTCTTT
TRBV6-6,TRBJ2-7,-,-,CASSLDGYEQYF,TGTGCCAGCAGTTTAGATGGCTACGAGCAGTACTTC
TRBV9,TRBJ2-7,TRBD1,once,CASSVGTGVYEQYF,TGTGCCAGCAGCGTAGGGACAGGGGTCTACGAGCAGTACTTC
TRBV10-2,TRBJ2-2,-,-,CASRRGGTGELFF,TGCGCCAGCAGAAGGGGGGGCACCGGGGAGCTGTTTTTT
TRBV27,TRBJ1-5,TRBD1,-,CASSPGTGGGWGNQPQHF,TGTGCCAGCAGTCCAGGGACAGGGGGCGGTTGGGGCAATCAGCCCCAGCATTTT
TRBV21-1,TRBJ2-3,-,-,CASSSPFDTQYF,TGTGCCAGCAGCTCCCCGTTTGATACGCAGTATTTT
TRBV19,TRBJ1-6,TRBD1,-,CASSIDGTESSYNSPLHF,TGTGCCAGTAGTATAGACGGGACAGAAAGCTCCTATAATTCACCCCTCCACTTT
TRBV7-6,TRBJ2-2,-,-,CASSSGATSLSGELFF,TGTGCCAGCAGCTCAGGAGCGACTAGTCTTAGCGGGGAGCTGTTTTTT
TRBV19,TRBJ1-6,-,-,CASSSSRGSNSPLHF,TGTGCCAGTAGCAGCTCCAGGGGATCAAATTCACCCCTCCACTTT
TRBV28,TRBJ1-4,TRBD1,-,CASSLLRQGTNEKLFF,TGTGCCAGCAGTTTACTAAGACAGGGTACTAATGAAAAACTGTTTTTT
TRBV6-5,TRBJ1-5,-,-,CASSDTHRNQPQHF,TGTGCCAGCAGCGACACACACCGCAATCAGCCCCAGCATTTT
TRBV5-5,TRBJ2-1,TRBD1,-,CASSYRDRGHEQFF,TGTGCCAGCAGCTACCGGGACAGGGGGCATGAGCAGTTCTTC